These 30 T cell receptor beta chains share one sample of origin, sequenced in a study of CD8 T cells in Susac syndrome (dated by TCRdb to between 2018 and 2020). Library prep was done by the immunoSEQ multiplex PCR assay. RNA was extracted with the RNeasy kit and roughly 0.45 to 1 ug was reverse transcribed using random hexamers. TCRdb ran its own pipeline on the public reads, namely fastp trimming at Q25 and MiXCR clone calling, and kept in-frame beta chains. Every entry covers one CDR3 protein and lists the most common genes and DNA from its rows. The sample records some 65,000 distinct CDR3 sequences, about 94% of which are singletons. The leading ten clones occupy about 0.6% of the sample. Material for sequencing was CD8+ T cells from PBMCs. The receptors were sampled from a human donor with multiple sclerosis.

J is TRBJ2-3 and V is TRBV4-3; D is unclear. The CDR3 is 14 residues long. Germline lookup yields CDR1 LGHNA and CDR2 YSLEER. V gave up 0 bases and J gave up 6 bases, with 10 bases separating them. The CDR3 bases are TGCGCCAGCAGCCAAGAGACCGACATCGATACGCAGTATTTT. Its translation is CASSQETDIDTQYF.

The chain joins TRBV7-9 to TRBJ2-1; 12 nucleotides match TRBD2. Unmatched junction bases numbered 9, after V lost 5 bases and J lost 7 bases. In germline, CDR1 is SEHNR, CDR2 FQNEAQ (reference sequence). This CDR3 is 16 amino acids long. CDR3 in DNA: TGTGCCAGCAGCGGCCCGACTAGCGGGGGAAGTAATGAGCAGTTCTTC. Its translation is CASSGPTSGGSNEQFF.

V usage is TRBV27 and J usage is TRBJ2-3; 7 nucleotides agree with TRBD2. The germline V gene has CDR1 MNHEY and CDR2 SMNVEV (reference sequence). V dropped 0 bases and J dropped 1; count of bases not matched to a gene: 1. This CDR3 comprises 15 residues. CDR3 amino acids: CASSLSGGGTDTQYF. CDR3 sequence (DNA): TGTGCCAGCAGTTTATCGGGAGGGGGCACAGATACGCAGTATTTT.

The rearrangement uses TRBV23-1 and TRBJ1-2; D remains ambiguous. TRBV23-1 is reported as an ORF; its role is uncertain. The length of the CDR3 is 16 residues. Trimming removed 0 bases from V and 6 bases from J, with 17 bases in between. The CDR3 DNA reads TGCGCCAGCAGTCAATCTCCAAGGGTTCGTCTTGATGGCTACACCTTC. Protein sequence: CASSQSPRVRLDGYTF.

V is TRBV15 and J is TRBJ1-4; 9 nucleotides align to TRBD1. V lost 0 bases and J lost 5; bases outside the gene matches: 4. The V gene's germline CDR1 is LNHNV and CDR2 YYDKDF (reference sequence). The CDR3 runs to 16 residues. CDR3 DNA sequence: TGTGCCACCAGCAGAGACCCCGGGACAGGGAATGAAAAACTGTTTTTT. Translated: CATSRDPGTGNEKLFF.

The CDR3 DNA follows: TGTGCCAGCAGTATTCGATACCGGGACCCCACAGATACGCAGTATTTT. Residues: CASSIRYRDPTDTQYF. This chain joins TRBV27 and TRBJ2-3; either TRBD1 or TRBD2 may fit D (5 bases each). The CDR3 is 16 residues long. Germline loops: CDR1 MNHEY, CDR2 SMNVEV (reference sequence). Trimming removed 5 bases at V and 2 bases at J, with 17 bases between.

The chain is built from TRBV29-1 and TRBJ1-2, with TRBD1 matching 9 bases. The CDR3 totals 14 residues. V trimming: 0 bases; J trimming: 5 bases; junction bases outside the gene matches: 4. The germline V gene encodes CDR1 SQVTM and CDR2 ANQGSEA. The CDR3, as DNA: TGCAGCGTTGAAGATTCCGACAGGGGGTATGGCTACACCTTC. Translated, it gives CSVEDSDRGYGYTF. Filled out from reference TRBV29-1 and TRBJ1-2, the complete variable domain reads SAVISQKPSRDICQRGTSLTIQCQVDSQVTMMFWYRQQPGQSLTLIATANQGSEATYESGFVIDKFPISRPNLTFSTLTVSNMSPEDSSIYLCSVEDSDRGYGYTFGSGTRLTVV.

The genes are TRBV19 and TRBJ2-1; D is perhaps TRBD2 (5 bases). V lost 3 bases and J lost 7, with 10 bases in between. The germline CDR1 and CDR2 sequences are LNHDA and SQIVND (reference sequence). This CDR3 contains 13 residues. The CDR3 DNA follows: TGTGCCAGTAGTATGCGGCCGGGGAATGAGCAGTTCTTC. Encoded protein: CASSMRPGNEQFF.

The chain is built from TRBV15 and TRBJ1-1; perhaps TRBD1 as D (6 bases). The CDR3 has 13 amino acids. Germline V CDR1 and CDR2: LNHNV, YYDKDF (reference sequence). V was pared by 8 bases and J by 0 bases, with 10 bases between. The CDR3 spells CATGQGMNTEAFF. CDR3 in DNA: TGTGCCACCGGGCAGGGGATGAACACTGAAGCTTTCTTT. Based on the CDR3 plus reference TRBV15 and TRBJ1-1, the full variable domain is DAMVIQNPRYQVTQFGKPVTLSCSQTLNHNVMYWYQQKSSQAPKLLFHYYDKDFNNEADTPDNFQSRRPNTSFCFLDIRSPGLGDTAMYLCATGQGMNTEAFFGQGTRLTVV.

The chain couples TRBV20-1 to TRBJ2-1, with D unclear. This CDR3 is built from 14 residues. V lost 3 bases and J 5 bases, leaving 14 bases between the germline ends. The germline V gene encodes CDR1 DFQATT and CDR2 SNEGSKA (reference sequence). CDR3 nucleotides: TGCAGTGCTAGGCAACCCCCGAGCGACAATGAGCAGTTCTTC. Translated: CSARQPPSDNEQFF.

J is TRBJ2-1 and V is TRBV5-6; unclear D gene. Germline V gives CDR1 SGHDT, CDR2 YYEEEE. This CDR3 contains 14 residues. V was shortened by 0 bases and J by 6 bases, with 10 bases between the two germline ends. CDR3 loop: CASSLDYTTNEQFF. Here the CDR3 DNA reads TGTGCCAGCAGCTTGGACTACACTACCAATGAGCAGTTCTTC.

The rearrangement uses TRBV3-1 and TRBJ2-1; 7 nucleotides align to TRBD2. CDR3 length: 16 residues. The ends lost 3 bases at V and 3 bases at J; junction bases unmatched: 8. The germline V gene has CDR1 LGHDT and CDR2 YNNKEL (reference sequence). The CDR3 DNA is TGTGCCAGCAGCCACTTTGGCGGGAGCCGCTACAATGAGCAGTTCTTC. This translates into CASSHFGGSRYNEQFF.

This clonotype was recorded once. CDR3 coding DNA: TGCAGCGTTGAGATGGGACAGGGGAGGCCGGACTATGGCTACACCTTC. Amino acids: CSVEMGQGRPDYGYTF. The rearrangement links TRBV29-1 to TRBJ1-2, with 10 bases that match TRBD1. V shed 3 bases and J 3 bases; nucleotides not matched to a gene: 10. Germline CDR1 SQVTM, CDR2 ANQGSEA. This CDR3 has 16 amino acids.

The V gene is TRBV4-1, the J gene TRBJ1-1; D is possibly TRBD1 (6 bases). The ends were cut back, 3 bases at V and 5 bases at J, with 7 bases in the middle. The CDR3 length is 12 residues. Germline CDR1 MGHRA, CDR2 YSYEKL. Here the CDR3 reads CASSQGATEAFF. For the CDR3, the DNA is TGCGCCAGCAGCCAGGGGGCTACTGAAGCTTTCTTT.

V gene TRBV27 combines with J gene TRBJ2-7; 7 positions match TRBD1. This CDR3 is built from 16 residues. J lost 3 bases, V lost 3 bases, and 11 bases had no gene match. Germline V CDR1 and CDR2: MNHEY, SMNVEV (reference sequence). DNA of the CDR3: TGTGCCAGCAGTTTTGTGAGAGTCCGGGACAGCTACGAGCAGTACTTC. It yields the protein CASSFVRVRDSYEQYF.

Regarding this clonotype: The junction and the germline gene differ at one end; a read error may be behind it. This sequence joins TRBV7-7 and TRBJ2-5; possible D gene TRBD1, 8 bases. CDR3 length equals 16 residues. Germline CDR1 reads SSHAT; CDR2 reads FNYEAQ (reference sequence). The chain's CDR3 is CASSLELTGEGETQYF. The CDR3 DNA reads as TGTGCTAGCAGCTTAGAGTTGACAGGGGAGGGAGAGACCCAGTACTTC.

V usage is TRBV7-9 and J usage is TRBJ2-7; 7 bases agree with TRBD2. The CDR3 loop spans 15 amino acids. Trimming took 4 bases from V and 3 from J; bases not matched to a gene: 9. Germline V gene data show CDR1 as SEHNR and CDR2 as FQNEAQ (reference sequence). CDR3: CASSYSGTTFYEQYF. CDR3 nucleotide sequence: TGTGCCAGCAGCTACTCCGGGACTACGTTCTACGAGCAGTACTTC.

In its sample, this clonotype ranks as medium-sized (0.01 to 0.1%). The CDR3 DNA is TGTGCCACCAGTGACCGTGGGGTGGCAGATACGCAGTATTTT. This encodes CATSDRGVADTQYF. The rearrangement uses TRBV24-1 and TRBJ2-3; the D is unclear. This CDR3 is 14 amino acids long. Trimming shortened V by 4 bases and J by 4 bases, and 11 bases separated the two germline ends. Germline V CDR1 and CDR2: KGHDR, SFDVKD.

The gene calls are TRBV6-1 and TRBJ2-5; 13 nucleotides agree with TRBD2. Germline CDR1 reads MNHNS; CDR2 reads SASEGT. CDR3 size: 15 residues. With V trimmed by 6 bases and J by 5 bases, 6 bases remained unmatched. The CDR3 sequence: CASSTSGGATETQYF. Here the CDR3 DNA reads TGTGCCAGCAGCACTAGCGGGGGGGCCACGGAGACCCAGTACTTC.

The chain uses TRBV28 and TRBJ2-7, with 7 bases identical to TRBD1. Germline V gene sequence: CDR1 MDHEN, CDR2 SYDVKM. The CDR3 extends over 14 amino acids. Trimming cost V 5 bases and J 6 bases; bases outside gene matches: 10. DNA of the CDR3: TGTGCCAGCAGTCTAACAGGGGTCGGGATCGAGCAGTACTTC. This gives the protein CASSLTGVGIEQYF.

The rearrangement uses TRBV15 and TRBJ2-2, with 8 bases matching TRBD2. Germline V lookup: CDR1 LNHNV, CDR2 YYDKDF (reference sequence). Trimming took 5 bases from V and 4 from J; bases not matched to a gene: 15. The CDR3 is 18 residues long. This CDR3 is CATSGGLAGPGGTGELFF. In nucleotides, the CDR3 is TGTGCCACCAGCGGTGGTCTAGCGGGTCCCGGGGGCACCGGGGAGCTGTTTTTT.

CDR3 in DNA: TGTGCCAGCAGTGGGGCAGGGGGCGGAGAGACCCAGTACTTC. Translated: CASSGAGGGETQYF. The chain carries TRBV2 and TRBJ2-5, with TRBD1 matching over 8 bases. Germline values: CDR1 SNHLY, CDR2 FYNNEI. J lost 4 bases, V lost 4 bases, and 5 bases had no gene match. This CDR3 spans 14 amino acids.

The J gene is TRBJ2-7, the V gene TRBV15, with a tentative D call TRBD2 (5 bases). The germline CDR1 and CDR2 sequences are LNHNV and YYDKDF (reference sequence). The CDR3 loop spans 13 amino acids. Trimming removed 4 bases at V and 5 bases at J, with 12 bases between. CDR3 DNA: TGTGCCACCAGCAACCGGAGAGGGCACGAGCAGTACTTC. It codes for CATSNRRGHEQYF.

The rearrangement links TRBV12-3 or TRBV12-4 to TRBJ2-5; D possibly corresponds to TRBD2 (6 bases). With 3 bases removed from V and 5 bases from J, the gap between germline ends came to 16 bases. The CDR3 totals 15 residues. For the CDR3, the DNA is TGTGCCAGCAGTTTGGAGGGGTTGGTAGGTGAGACCCAGTACTTC. Translation: CASSLEGLVGETQYF.

V gene TRBV20-1 combines with J gene TRBJ2-5, with D perhaps matching TRBD1 (8 bases). The CDR3 is 15 amino acids. Germline CDR1 DFQATT, CDR2 SNEGSKA (reference sequence). Trimming removed 2 bases from V and 5 bases from J, with 18 bases in between. This chain's CDR3 is CSARPDGQGGETQYF. In nucleotides, the CDR3 is TGCAGTGCTAGACCCGATGGACAGGGAGGGGAGACCCAGTACTTC.

The gene calls are TRBV3-1 and TRBJ2-7; possibly TRBD2 for D (5 bases). The ends were cut back, 4 bases at V and 4 bases at J, with 14 bases in the middle. This CDR3 has 14 amino acids. CDR1 LGHDT and CDR2 YNNKEL come from the germline V gene (reference sequence). CDR3 DNA: TGTGCCAGCAGCCCCGAACTAGACCGATACGAGCAGTACTTC. Protein sequence: CASSPELDRYEQYF.

This clonotype was picked up one time. The V and J genes are TRBV13 and TRBJ2-6; D remains ambiguous. Germline-derived CDR1 and CDR2 are PRHDT and FYEKMQ (reference sequence). The CDR3 covers 16 residues. V was trimmed by 5 bases and J by 0 bases, leaving 11 bases between them. The CDR3 coding sequence is TGTGCCAGCAGCGAGAGTGTAGTCTCTGGGGCCAACGTCCTGACTTTC. Translating it yields CASSESVVSGANVLTF.

The chain carries TRBV7-9 and TRBJ2-7, with D maybe TRBD2 (6 bases). V dropped 3 bases and J dropped 2 bases, with 11 bases sitting between them. The CDR3 is 14 amino acids. In germline, CDR1 is SEHNR, CDR2 FQNEAQ (reference sequence). CDR3 bases: TGTGCCAGCAGCTTGACGGAGGGTCCCTACGAGCAGTACTTC. Translation gives CASSLTEGPYEQYF.

CDR3 protein: CASSQDRGTNVLTF. Written as DNA, the CDR3 is TGCGCCAGCAGCCAAGATCGGGGAACCAACGTCCTGACTTTC. The rearrangement uses TRBV4-1 and TRBJ2-6; possibly TRBD2 for D (5 bases). The CDR3 covers 14 residues. The germline gives CDR1 MGHRA, CDR2 YSYEKL. Trimming stripped 0 bases from V and 8 bases from J, with 8 bases between.

The rearrangement links TRBV24-1 to TRBJ2-5, with TRBD1 matching 7 bases. The V gene end was trimmed by 4 bases and the J gene end by 0 bases; junction bases not matched to a gene: 4. CDR3 size: 15 residues. Germline V gene lookup returns CDR1 KGHDR and CDR2 SFDVKD. The CDR3 sequence is CATSDRDRDQETQYF. In DNA form, the CDR3 reads TGTGCCACCAGTGACAGAGACAGGGACCAAGAGACCCAGTACTTC.